These 15 T cell receptor beta chains came from one sample sequenced in a study of cytomegalovirus exposure and HLA in healthy donors. PCR was performed using 60 Vbeta and 13 Jbeta primers. Repertoires were generated with immunoSEQ multiplex PCR, while TCRdb's copy carries only in-frame clones and drops some. This sample has under 150,000 clones; nearly 80% occur once, and the top ten carry over 5%. Sequenced input: PBMCs. The receptors originated from a woman aged 40 to 50 in good health and CMV-seronegative.

The chain couples TRBV7-9 to TRBJ2-3; unclear D gene. The CDR3 covers 14 residues. V shed 1 base and J shed 0 bases, with 5 bases lying between them. Germline CDR1 is SEHNR and CDR2 is FQNEAQ (reference sequence). CDR3 DNA: TGTGCCAGCAGCTTAGGCCAGAGCACAGATACGCAGTATTTT. It specifies CASSLGQSTDTQYF.

V is TRBV19 and J is TRBJ2-2; D is unclear. With 3 bases removed from V and 0 bases from J, the gap between germline ends came to 20 bases. This CDR3 is built from 19 residues. CDR1 LNHDA and CDR2 SQIVND come from the germline V gene (reference sequence). CDR3 in amino acids: CASSIAVYKTRTNTGELFF. In DNA form, the CDR3 reads TGTGCCAGTAGTATCGCGGTATACAAAACCCGAACGAACACCGGGGAGCTGTTTTTT. The full variable domain, completed using reference TRBV19 and TRBJ2-2, is DGGITQSPKYLFRKEGQNVTLSCEQNLNHDAMYWYRQDPGQGLRLIYYSQIVNDFQKGDIAEGYSVSREKKESFPLTVTSAQKNPTAFYLCASSIAVYKTRTNTGELFFGEGSRLTVL.

The J gene is TRBJ2-5, the V gene TRBV2; the D gene is possibly TRBD1 (5 bases). In germline, CDR1 is SNHLY, CDR2 FYNNEI. The CDR3 runs to 13 residues. Trimming pared 1 base from V and 7 bases from J, leaving 10 bases between. CDR3 in DNA: TGTGCCAGCAGTGAAGGTCAGGGTTTGACCCAGTACTTC. The encoded protein is CASSEGQGLTQYF.

The rearrangement joins TRBV19 to TRBJ1-1, with 10 bases that match TRBD1. CDR1 LNHDA and CDR2 SQIVND come from the germline V gene (reference sequence). V shed 5 bases, J shed 1 base, and the junction held 10 bases outside the gene matches. The CDR3 is made up of 17 amino acids. CDR3: CASSDRDRGWRNTEAFF. The CDR3 DNA follows: TGTGCCAGTAGTGACCGGGACAGGGGCTGGAGGAACACTGAAGCTTTCTTT.

The chain is built from TRBV6-6 and TRBJ2-7; D is perhaps TRBD2 (6 bases). This CDR3 has 14 amino acids. The V and J ends lost 6 bases and 5 bases respectively, with 17 bases between them. Germline-derived CDR1 and CDR2 are MNHNY and SVGAGI (reference sequence). DNA of the CDR3: TGTGCCAGCAGCATCGCCCGTGGGGGGAACGAGCAGTACTTC. As protein: CASSIARGGNEQYF.

This chain links TRBV6-5 with TRBJ2-5; D remains ambiguous. The length of the CDR3 is 14 residues. CDR1 is MNHEY and CDR2 is SVGAGI in the germline V gene. V was trimmed by 2 bases and J by 4 bases, leaving 11 bases between them. The CDR3 DNA reads as TGTGCCAGCAGTTACGATCTAGTCTCAGAGACCCAGTACTTC. This sequence encodes CASSYDLVSETQYF.

Only one count was recorded for this clone. The rearrangement uses TRBV18 and TRBJ2-2, with D perhaps TRBD1 (6 bases). The V gene lost 4 bases and the J gene lost 3 bases, with 9 bases spanning the gap. CDR3 length equals 14 residues. Germline CDR1 KGHSH, CDR2 LQKENI. The CDR3 nucleotides are TGTGCCAGCTCACACGGGACACACACCGGGGAGCTGTTTTTT. Protein product: CASSHGTHTGELFF.

The DNA of the CDR3 is TGTGCCAGCAGCCCAGGGACAGGGGTATCCTACGAGCAGTACTTC. It is translated as CASSPGTGVSYEQYF. The chain links TRBV14 to TRBJ2-7; 10 bases map to TRBD1. This CDR3 contains 15 residues. Trimming at V came to 4 bases and at J to 1 base, leaving 4 bases not matched to a gene. The germline CDR1 and CDR2 sequences are SGHDN and FVKESK. The entire variable domain, with the rest obtained from reference TRBV14 and TRBJ2-7, is as follows: EAGVTQFPSHSVIEKGQTVTLRCDPISGHDNLYWYRRVMGKEIKFLLHFVKESKQDESGMPNNRFLAERTGGTYSTLKVQPAELEDSGVYFCASSPGTGVSYEQYFGPGTRLTVT.

V gene TRBV27 combines with J gene TRBJ2-1; maybe TRBD2 (5 bases). The V and J ends lost 2 bases and 2 bases respectively, with 13 bases between them. There are 16 residues in the CDR3. Germline V gene sequence: CDR1 MNHEY, CDR2 SMNVEV (reference sequence). The CDR3 spells CASSLKSSGAYNEQFF. Here the CDR3 DNA reads TGTGCCAGCAGTTTAAAGTCAAGCGGTGCCTACAATGAGCAGTTCTTC.

This clone was picked up a small number of times. This chain links TRBV10-3 with TRBJ2-2; possible D gene TRBD2, 6 bases. Trimming took off 8 bases at V and 4 bases at J, with 8 bases between the two ends. Germline loops: CDR1 ENHRY, CDR2 SYGVKD. The CDR3 has 12 residues. CDR3 DNA: TGTGCCATCGGGGGAGGCACCGGGGAGCTGTTTTTT. This encodes CAIGGGTGELFF.

This clone was observed a few times. The chain joins TRBV6-6 to TRBJ1-2; D gene unclear. Trimming stripped 5 bases from V and 4 bases from J, with 11 bases between. Germline CDR1 reads MNHNY; CDR2 reads SVGAGI (reference sequence). CDR3 length: 13 residues. Here the CDR3 DNA reads TGTGCCAGCAGTCCAACAGATTTCTATGGCTACACCTTC. Its protein product is CASSPTDFYGYTF.

The V and J genes are TRBV7-6 and TRBJ1-3; the D is unclear. The germline V gene has CDR1 SGHVS and CDR2 FNYEAQ. Trimming pared 1 base from V and 1 base from J, leaving 14 bases between. This CDR3 has 17 residues. The CDR3 region has the DNA TGTGCCAGCAGCTTAGGTACAGATTCGAGTTCTGGAAACACCATATATTTT. Its translation: CASSLGTDSSSGNTIYF.

J is TRBJ2-5 and V is TRBV11-3, with TRBD1 matching over 10 bases. The CDR3 runs 14 residues. Trimming at V came to 4 bases and at J to 6 bases, leaving 5 bases not matched to a gene. Germline assignment: CDR1 SGHNT and CDR2 YENEEA. The CDR3 reads CASSSTGGAQTQYF. The CDR3, as DNA: TGTGCCAGCAGCTCGACAGGGGGCGCCCAGACCCAGTACTTC.

The V and J genes are TRBV5-4 and TRBJ2-1, with 10 bases that match TRBD2. Germline V gene lookup returns CDR1 SGHNT and CDR2 YYREEE (reference sequence). The trim removed 4 bases at V and 9 bases at J, leaving 4 bases unmatched. The CDR3 sequence is 13 residues long. CDR3 DNA: TGTGCCAGCAGCAACTTAGCGGGAGGTGAGCAGTTCTTC. This gives the protein CASSNLAGGEQFF.

This chain uses TRBV11-2 with TRBJ1-3; 8 positions agree with TRBD1. Trimming at V came to 1 base and at J to 0 bases, leaving 8 bases not matched to a gene. The CDR3 extends over 18 amino acids. Germline V gene sequence: CDR1 SGHAT, CDR2 FQNNGV. Written as DNA, the CDR3 is TGTGCCAGCAGCTTAGCGGGGGACAGGTGGAGCTCTGGAAACACCATATATTTT. Amino acids: CASSLAGDRWSSGNTIYF.